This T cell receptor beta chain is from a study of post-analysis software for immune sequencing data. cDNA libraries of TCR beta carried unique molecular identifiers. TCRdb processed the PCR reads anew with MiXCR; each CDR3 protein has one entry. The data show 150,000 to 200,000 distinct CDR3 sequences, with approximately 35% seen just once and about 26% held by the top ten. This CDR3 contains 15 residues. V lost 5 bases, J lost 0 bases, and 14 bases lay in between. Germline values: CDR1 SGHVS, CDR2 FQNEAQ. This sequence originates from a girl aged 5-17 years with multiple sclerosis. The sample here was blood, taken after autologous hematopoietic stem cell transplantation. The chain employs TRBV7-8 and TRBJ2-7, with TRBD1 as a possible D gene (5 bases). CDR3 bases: TGTGCCAGCAGCCCCAGGGCCCTCCTCTCCTACGAGCAGTACTTC. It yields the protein CASSPRALLSYEQYF.